This TCR beta chain came from a study of cytomegalovirus exposure and HLA in healthy donors. Overall study results and limits: Reportedly, TCR beta sequences accurately predicted HLA-A and HLA-B alleles in most subjects. The classifier, whose performance was assessed in both the original and validation cohorts, reportedly diagnosed cytomegalovirus status with high specificity and sensitivity. TCR beta chains associated with HLA were, in a later analysis, more clonally expanded than equally common others.

The CDR3 runs 12 residues. Germline CDR1 is WNHNN and CDR2 is SYGVQD (reference sequence). The V gene lost 4 bases and the J gene lost 3 bases, with 7 bases spanning the gap. It was with 60 Vbeta and 13 Jbeta primers that the PCR ran. Data came from immunoSEQ multiplex PCR; TCRdb stores just in-frame clones and leaves some out. The sample holds 100,000 to 150,000 clones, around three quarters seen once. This clone was seen just once. Its specificity is unknown. This sequence joins TRBV10-1 and TRBJ2-7; weak D call: TRBD2 (5 bases). Specimen: PBMCs. The clonotype originates from a male donor in good health and CMV-seronegative. CDR3 DNA sequence: TGCGCCAGCAGTGGAGGGAGCTACGAGCAGTACTTC. It codes for CASSGGSYEQYF.